The entry that follows covers one T cell receptor (beta chain) sequence. Germline V gene data show CDR1 as SGHVS and CDR2 as FNYEAQ. This CDR3 region has 16 residues. The V end was cut by 5 bases, the J end by 0 bases, with 14 bases between. The data derive from a study of cytomegalovirus exposure and HLA in healthy donors. This PCR relied on a set of 60 Vbeta primers and 13 Jbeta primers. Profiling relied on immunoSEQ multiplex PCR, and the TCRdb table lists in-frame clones only, not all of them. The data hold some 140,000 clones, with 65% to 85% observed a single time. The rearrangement joins TRBV7-6 to TRBJ2-1, with D maybe TRBD2 (6 bases). Sequenced sample: PBMCs. The clonotype comes from a middle-aged man in good health and CMV-seronegative. DNA of the CDR3: TGTGCCAGCAGCAGACCTAGCGACGTCTCCTACAATGAGCAGTTCTTC. Translation: CASSRPSDVSYNEQFF.